This T cell receptor beta chain was documented in a study of T cell responses to AZD1222 COVID-19 vaccine. The germline V gene encodes CDR1 SGHNT and CDR2 YYREEE (reference sequence). The length of the CDR3 is 15 residues. V was shortened by 4 bases and J by 1 base, with 14 bases between the two germline ends. TCRdb's table, derived via immunoSEQ multiplex PCR, lists solely in-frame clones and lacks some. The sample yields some 81,000 clones, 90% to 95% seen once. Study-level findings and limits: Following two doses of AZD1222, Spike-specific TCR breadth and depth rose. White British people made up most donors, females outnumbered males, and clonal diversity was possibly underestimated.

As concerns this clone: Its antigen is unidentified.

The source of this sequence is an adult who received the AZD1222 COVID-19 vaccine. The starting material was peripheral blood, obtained 28 days after the second AZD1222 dose. The chain combines TRBV5-4 with TRBJ1-1; D possibly corresponds to TRBD1 (5 bases). CDR3 region: CASSQVVQGNTEAFF. DNA for the CDR3: TGTGCCAGCAGCCAGGTTGTCCAGGGGAACACTGAAGCTTTCTTT.